The 14 T cell receptor beta chains below were found in one sample sequenced in a study of shared clonotypes between healthy human individuals. Method: immunoSEQ multiplex PCR; TCRdb's copy keeps in-frame clones and lacks some. The sample holds approximately 2,300,000 clones, 85% to 95% seen once. Sequencing was performed on naive CD4+ T cells from PBMCs. Subset given: CD45RA+ positively selected. The receptor source for this set is a man in his late teens or twenties in good health. Some clones in this sample may be carry-over from other donors' samples.

This clone was observed a single time. CDR3 sequence reads: CASWNRDRGPEAFF. The CDR3 DNA reads TGTGCCAGTTGGAACCGGGACAGGGGACCTGAAGCTTTCTTT. This sequence joins TRBV19 and TRBJ1-1; 10 bases are shared with TRBD1. Germline V CDR1 and CDR2: LNHDA, SQIVND (reference sequence). The CDR3 runs 14 residues. Trimming cost V 8 bases and J 6 bases; bases outside gene matches: 9.

This CDR3 reads CASSEGTGDTYGYTF. The CDR3 DNA reads TGTGCCAGCAGTGAGGGGACAGGGGATACCTATGGCTACACCTTC. The gene calls are TRBV6-1 and TRBJ1-2; 10 bases map to TRBD1. The CDR3 contains 15 residues. Per germline, CDR1 MNHNS and CDR2 SASEGT. The ends lost 3 bases at V and 4 bases at J; junction bases unmatched: 5.

Details on this clone: In the same sample, other DNA sequences code for this CDR3. The chain employs TRBV5-1 and TRBJ1-1; a weak D match, TRBD1 (5 bases). The V and J ends lost 0 bases and 4 bases respectively, with 10 bases between them. This CDR3 has 14 residues. The germline CDR1 and CDR2 sequences are SGHRS and YFSETQ. The CDR3 here is CASSLVAGSTEAFF. The CDR3 DNA reads as TGCGCCAGCAGCTTGGTGGCAGGGTCCACTGAAGCTTTCTTT.

The gene calls are TRBV9 and TRBJ2-7; TRBD1 agrees at 9 bases. CDR1 SGDLS and CDR2 YYNGEE come from the germline V gene. V shed 4 bases and J 3 bases; nucleotides not matched to a gene: 5. The CDR3 runs 14 residues. The CDR3 DNA reads TGTGCCAGCAGCCCTGTGACAGGGGGCTACGAGCAGTACTTC. As protein: CASSPVTGGYEQYF.

About this clone: The same CDR3 is also encoded by other DNA sequences in this sample. V is TRBV9 and J is TRBJ2-1; 7 bases match TRBD2. Per germline, CDR1 SGDLS and CDR2 YYNGEE. The CDR3 runs to 15 residues. V gave up 2 bases and J gave up 1 base; unmatched junction bases: 3. The CDR3 region has the DNA TGTGCCAGCAGCGTTAGCGGGTCTTCCTACAATGAGCAGTTCTTC. Translating gives CASSVSGSSYNEQFF.

This rearrangement joins TRBV29-1 to TRBJ2-5; D may be TRBD1 or TRBD2 (5 bases each). There are 14 residues in the CDR3. Germline-derived CDR1 and CDR2 are SQVTM and ANQGSEA. Trimming removed 6 bases at V and 5 bases at J, with 19 bases between. CDR3 region: CSVMARRGVETQYF. The CDR3 bases are TGCAGCGTGATGGCGCGGAGAGGGGTGGAGACCCAGTACTTC.

The chain links TRBV7-9 to TRBJ2-7; TRBD1 matches at 7 bases. Germline V gene data show CDR1 as SEHNR and CDR2 as FQNEAQ (reference sequence). This CDR3 is 19 amino acids long. With V trimmed by 5 bases and J by 2 bases, 21 bases remained unmatched. The CDR3 loop is CASSPIKDRRQGKTYEQYF. DNA for the CDR3: TGTGCCAGCAGCCCCATCAAGGACAGGCGGCAGGGGAAAACCTACGAGCAGTACTTC.

This chain joins TRBV7-9 and TRBJ2-5, with a possible D match to TRBD1 (6 bases). There are 15 residues in the CDR3. V lost 2 bases and J lost 2, with 12 bases in between. Germline values: CDR1 SEHNR, CDR2 FQNEAQ (reference sequence). CDR3 sequence (DNA): TGTGCCAGCAGCTTAAGGGGGACCAGACAAGAGACCCAGTACTTC. Amino acid sequence: CASSLRGTRQETQYF. Together with reference TRBV7-9 and TRBJ2-5, the CDR3 gives the full variable domain: DTGVSQNPRHKITKRGQNVTFRCDPISEHNRLYWYRQTLGQGPEFLTYFQNEAQLEKSRLLSDRFSAERPKGSFSTLEIQRTEQGDSAMYLCASSLRGTRQETQYFGPGTRLLVL.

The chain is built from TRBV7-2 and TRBJ2-3; D is perhaps TRBD1 or TRBD2 (5 bases each). This CDR3 spans 14 amino acids. Germline CDR1 SGHTA, CDR2 FQGNSA. The V end lost 6 bases, the J end lost 4 bases, and 14 bases lay between the germline ends. The CDR3 spells CASSLGVPPDTQYF. CDR3 nucleotide sequence: TGTGCCAGCAGTTTGGGGGTCCCGCCAGATACGCAGTATTTT.

The rearrangement links TRBV7-2 to TRBJ2-2; no clear D. Germline CDR1 reads SGHTA; CDR2 reads FQGNSA. The CDR3 covers 13 residues. Trimming shortened V by 1 base and J by 3 bases, and 3 bases separated the two germline ends. CDR3 residues: CASSLDYTGELFF. DNA for the CDR3: TGTGCCAGCAGCTTAGACTACACCGGGGAGCTGTTTTTT.

This chain connects TRBV6-5 to TRBJ1-5; perhaps TRBD1 as D (6 bases). Germline values: CDR1 MNHEY, CDR2 SVGAGI. The CDR3 runs to 13 residues. V was trimmed by 5 bases and J by 6 bases, leaving 11 bases between them. Written as DNA, the CDR3 is TGTGCCAGCAGTCCCGGGGGGCGTCAGCCCCAGCATTTT. It yields the protein CASSPGGRQPQHF.

The chain combines TRBV30 with TRBJ2-7; D possibly corresponds to TRBD2 (5 bases). This CDR3 comprises 12 residues. The V gene lost 1 base and the J gene lost 6 bases, with 10 bases spanning the gap. Germline lookup yields CDR1 GTSNPN and CDR2 SVGIG (reference sequence). The CDR3 DNA sequence: TGTGCCTGGAGTGCGGGGTGGGTCGAGCAGTACTTC. The encoded protein is CAWSAGWVEQYF.

This clone has a single count. The chain links TRBV5-1 to TRBJ2-2, with TRBD2 identical over 9 bases. Unmatched junction bases numbered 8, after V lost 3 bases and J lost 5 bases. CDR1 and CDR2 from the germline V gene are SGHRS and YFSETQ. The CDR3 length is 16 residues. The CDR3 sequence: CASSSSGLALTGELFF. The CDR3 region has the DNA TGCGCCAGCAGCTCATCCGGACTAGCGTTGACCGGGGAGCTGTTTTTT.

The rearrangement uses TRBV28 and TRBJ2-2; TRBD2 agrees at 8 bases. CDR1 is MDHEN, CDR2 SYDVKM, per germline. After removal of 7 bases from V and 2 bases from J, the junction contained 12 bases not matched to a gene. CDR3 length: 17 residues. Here the CDR3 DNA reads TGTGCCAGCACCCCCTCACGGGGGGGGAGTAACACCGGGGAGCTGTTTTTT. Translating gives CASTPSRGGSNTGELFF.